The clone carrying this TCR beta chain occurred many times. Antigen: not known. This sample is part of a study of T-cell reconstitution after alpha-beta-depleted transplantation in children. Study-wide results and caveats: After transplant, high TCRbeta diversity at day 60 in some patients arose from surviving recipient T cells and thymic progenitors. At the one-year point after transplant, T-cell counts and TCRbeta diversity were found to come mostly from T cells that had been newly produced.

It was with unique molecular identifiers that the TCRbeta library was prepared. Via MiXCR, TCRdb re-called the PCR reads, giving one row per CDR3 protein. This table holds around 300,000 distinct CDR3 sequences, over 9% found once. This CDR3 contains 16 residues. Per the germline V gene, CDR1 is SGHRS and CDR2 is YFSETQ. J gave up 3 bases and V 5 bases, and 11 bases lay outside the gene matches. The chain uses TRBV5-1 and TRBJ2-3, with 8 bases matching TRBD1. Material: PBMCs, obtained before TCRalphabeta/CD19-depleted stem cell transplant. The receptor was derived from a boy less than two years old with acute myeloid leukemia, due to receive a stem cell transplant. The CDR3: CASRSQPTGGTDTQYF. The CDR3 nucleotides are TGCGCCAGCAGATCCCAACCTACAGGGGGAACAGATACGCAGTATTTT.